One and the same sample provided the 23 T cell receptor beta chains below, sequenced in a study of patients and donors after allogeneic stem cell transplantation. Using its own MiXCR run on the RT-PCR reads, TCRdb lists one record per CDR3 protein. The sample records 95,000 to 120,000 distinct CDR3 sequences, 35% being singletons. Material: blood, either unsorted or a sorted T cell fraction (not recorded which). The receptors originated from a human donor who was either an allogeneic HSCT recipient or a stem cell or donor lymphocyte infusion donor (not recorded which). It is not recorded whose cells these are; they may come from a transplant donor.

Comments on this clonotype: Germline and junction disagree at one end, which may indicate a read error. The chain joins TRBV7-7 to TRBJ2-1; D may correspond to TRBD1 or TRBD2 (5 bases each). The CDR3 spans 14 residues. The germline gives CDR1 SSHAT, CDR2 FNYEAQ (reference sequence). Here the CDR3 DNA reads TGTGCTAGCAGCCCCGGGACCAGCTACAATGAGCAGTTCTTC. Its protein product is CASSPGTSYNEQFF.

The table lists this clonotype with many counts. The V call is TRBV12-3 or TRBV12-4, the J call TRBJ1-6; D remains unclear. The CDR3 sequence is 14 residues long. The ends were cut back, 6 bases at V and 7 bases at J, with 13 bases in the middle. This chain's CDR3 is CASSPGHLNSPLHF. CDR3 coding DNA: TGTGCCAGCAGCCCCGGGCACTTGAATTCACCCCTCCACTTT.

This clonotype has only a few counts. The chain is built from TRBV6-5 and TRBJ1-6; 11 nucleotides match TRBD1. Germline V lookup: CDR1 MNHEY, CDR2 SVGAGI. This CDR3 is 15 amino acids long. J gave up 9 bases and V 7 bases, and 8 bases lay outside the gene matches. In DNA, the CDR3 is TGTGCCAGCACCCGCCGGACAGGGGGCTCTTCACCCCTCCACTTT. This translates into CASTRRTGGSSPLHF.

The V gene is TRBV5-1, the J gene TRBJ2-1; D assignment may be TRBD1 or TRBD2 (5 bases each). The V gene's germline CDR1 is SGHRS and CDR2 YFSETQ. The CDR3 loop spans 15 amino acids. The ends were cut back, 4 bases at V and 4 bases at J, with 15 bases in the middle. The CDR3 is CASSRAGTTYNEQFF. CDR3 coding DNA: TGCGCCAGCAGCCGTGCCGGGACCACATACAATGAGCAGTTCTTC.

This clonotype has only a few counts. The CDR3 DNA reads as TGTGCCAGCAGTTACTCGAGTGGCCGACCTTCTAACTATGGCTACACCTTC. It encodes CASSYSSGRPSNYGYTF. The genes are TRBV6-5 and TRBJ1-2; D ambiguous. Trimming shortened V by 0 bases and J by 0 bases, and 14 bases separated the two germline ends. Germline loops: CDR1 MNHEY, CDR2 SVGAGI. This CDR3 has 17 residues.

The genes are TRBV6-5 and TRBJ1-6, with D possibly matching TRBD1 (6 bases). CDR1 is MNHEY and CDR2 is SVGAGI in the germline V gene. The CDR3 totals 13 residues. The CDR3: CATSGQYNSPLHF. In nucleotides, the CDR3 is TGTGCAACCTCGGGACAATATAATTCACCCCTCCACTTT.

The rearrangement joins TRBV6-6 to TRBJ1-6, with D uncertain. Germline V gene sequence: CDR1 MNHNY, CDR2 SVGAGI (reference sequence). Trimming removed 6 bases from V and 0 bases from J, with 15 bases in between. This CDR3 comprises 17 residues. This CDR3 is CASRRKHTSSYNSPLHF. The CDR3 DNA reads TGTGCCAGCAGGCGAAAGCACACGAGCTCCTATAATTCACCCCTCCACTTT.

This clonotype was counted a few times. The V gene is TRBV28, the J gene TRBJ1-2, with unresolved D. There are 13 residues in the CDR3. CDR1 and CDR2 (germline): MDHEN, SYDVKM. Trimming cost V 2 bases and J 5 bases, with 9 bases left between them. The CDR3 DNA is TGTGCCAGCAGTTTAAAGGCAGAATATGGCTACACCTTC. Translation gives CASSLKAEYGYTF.

This clonotype was observed a handful of times. The V and J genes are TRBV20-1 and TRBJ1-1, with a possible D match to TRBD1 (6 bases). V lost 5 bases and J 0 bases, leaving 16 bases between the germline ends. Germline values: CDR1 DFQATT, CDR2 SNEGSKA (reference sequence). CDR3 length: 15 residues. The CDR3 loop is CSAYNRESMNTEAFF. The CDR3, as DNA: TGCAGTGCTTACAACAGGGAATCAATGAACACTGAAGCTTTCTTT.

The chain couples TRBV5-6 to TRBJ1-2; TRBD1 aligns across 8 bases. This CDR3 region has 15 residues. CDR1 SGHDT and CDR2 YYEEEE come from the germline V gene. Losses at the gene ends were 4 bases for V and 4 bases for J; bases not matched to a gene: 9. Here the CDR3 DNA reads TGTGCCAGCAGCGGAGGACAGGGTAATGGCTATGGCTACACCTTC. Protein: CASSGGQGNGYGYTF.

V and J are TRBV5-1 and TRBJ1-3, with D uncertain. CDR3 length: 14 residues. The V end lost 0 bases, the J end lost 2 bases, and 6 bases lay between the germline ends. The V gene's germline CDR1 is SGHRS and CDR2 YFSETQ. This CDR3 is CASSLGETGNTIYF. The CDR3 DNA reads as TGCGCCAGCAGCTTGGGGGAAACTGGAAACACCATATATTTT.

This clonotype was recorded a few times. The chain has TRBV29-1 and TRBJ1-4, with 7 bases that match TRBD1. The CDR3 covers 13 residues. V lost 7 bases to trimming and J lost 7 bases; unmatched junction nucleotides: 9. Germline-derived CDR1 and CDR2 are SQVTM and ANQGSEA. The CDR3 reads CSARTGGGEKLFF. CDR3 DNA: TGCAGCGCCCGGACAGGAGGTGGTGAAAAACTGTTTTTT.

The J gene is TRBJ2-4, the V gene TRBV5-5; no firm D call. The V end was cut by 4 bases, the J end by 1 base, with 9 bases between. Germline CDR1 SGHKS, CDR2 YYEKEE (reference sequence). This CDR3 has 14 amino acids. The CDR3 here is CASSLYNAKNIQYF. The CDR3 DNA reads as TGTGCCAGCAGCCTGTACAACGCCAAAAACATTCAGTACTTC.

The chain has TRBV5-6 and TRBJ2-7, with 7 bases matching TRBD2. The germline V gene encodes CDR1 SGHDT and CDR2 YYEEEE. This CDR3 contains 14 residues. V dropped 5 bases and J dropped 7; count of bases not matched to a gene: 12. CDR3 sequence reads: CASSSRAGSGEQYF. In DNA, the CDR3 is TGTGCCAGCAGTTCCCGAGCGGGATCGGGGGAGCAGTACTTC.

V usage is TRBV7-9 and J usage is TRBJ1-4; 7 bases agree with TRBD1. The CDR3 is made up of 15 amino acids. Germline V gene sequence: CDR1 SEHNR, CDR2 FQNEAQ (reference sequence). With 7 bases clipped from V and 3 bases from J, the junction kept 8 bases outside the gene matches. The CDR3 DNA sequence: TGTGCCAGCATCCAACATGGGACAGCTAATGAAAAACTGTTTTTT. It is translated as CASIQHGTANEKLFF.

Comment on this clonotype: A much bigger clone sits one base away, suggesting this may be a read error. The chain links TRBV7-9 to TRBJ1-2, with D unresolved. From germline, CDR1 is SEHNR and CDR2 FQNEAQ (reference sequence). The V end was cut by 5 bases, the J end by 0 bases, with 13 bases between. The CDR3 is made up of 15 amino acids. The CDR3 DNA reads as TGTGCCAGCAGCCCAGATCGGGCCCCTAACTATGGCTACACCTTC. It yields the protein CASSPDRAPNYGYTF.

Only a few counts were recorded for this clonotype. The chain has TRBV5-6 and TRBJ1-2; no firm D call. CDR1 is SGHDT, CDR2 YYEEEE, per germline. V was trimmed by 5 bases and J by 8 bases, leaving 19 bases between them. The CDR3 runs to 14 residues. CDR3 region: CASRKQGRRFGYTF. DNA for the CDR3: TGTGCCAGCAGAAAACAAGGTCGCCGGTTCGGCTACACCTTC.

This chain joins TRBV24-1 and TRBJ2-2, with 9 bases fitting TRBD2. Germline trimming cut 0 bases from V and 6 bases from J; bases unmatched to any gene: 10. The CDR3 spans 18 residues. The V gene's germline CDR1 is KGHDR and CDR2 SFDVKD. DNA for the CDR3: TGTGCCACCAGTGATTTGACAGCCGATAGCGGGAGAGCCGGGGAGCTGTTTTTT. This encodes CATSDLTADSGRAGELFF.

This chain connects TRBV7-2 to TRBJ2-3; weak D call: TRBD1 (6 bases). CDR1 and CDR2 from the germline V gene are SGHTA and FQGNSA. V gave up 3 bases and J gave up 7 bases, with 11 bases separating them. The length of the CDR3 is 13 residues. CDR3: CASSFGGHHTQYF. The CDR3 bases are TGTGCCAGCAGCTTTGGGGGCCACCATACGCAGTATTTT.

The chain links TRBV20-1 to TRBJ2-1; tentatively, D is TRBD1 or TRBD2 (5 bases each). The CDR3 totals 15 residues. The germline gives CDR1 DFQATT, CDR2 SNEGSKA (reference sequence). The V gene lost 4 bases and the J gene lost 6 bases, with 19 bases spanning the gap. DNA of the CDR3: TGCAGTGCTAAACACCGGGACCTTCCCTCCAATGAGCAGTTCTTC. It yields the protein CSAKHRDLPSNEQFF.

The chain carries TRBV10-3 and TRBJ2-5; perhaps TRBD2 as D (5 bases). The CDR3 has 15 residues. CDR1 is ENHRY and CDR2 is SYGVKD in the germline V gene. V lost 5 bases and J 0 bases, leaving 13 bases between the germline ends. The CDR3 reads CAISNPSGYQETQYF. Written as DNA, the CDR3 is TGTGCCATCAGTAACCCCTCGGGGTACCAAGAGACCCAGTACTTC.

The chain combines TRBV19 with TRBJ1-2; the D gene is possibly TRBD1 (5 bases). The V gene's germline CDR1 is LNHDA and CDR2 SQIVND (reference sequence). V lost 3 bases and J lost 3, with 14 bases in between. This CDR3 spans 15 amino acids. The CDR3 protein is CASSIFSGWDYGYTF. CDR3 sequence (DNA): TGTGCCAGTAGTATTTTCTCAGGGTGGGACTATGGCTACACCTTC.

The V call is TRBV6-6, the J call TRBJ1-5; 7 nucleotides agree with TRBD1. This CDR3 comprises 14 residues. Germline V gives CDR1 MNHNY, CDR2 SVGAGI (reference sequence). Trimming removed 6 bases from V and 2 bases from J; junction bases left unmatched: 4. In DNA, the CDR3 is TGTGCCAGCAGCCATACAGGGGGCAATCAGCCCCAGCATTTT. The encoded protein is CASSHTGGNQPQHF.